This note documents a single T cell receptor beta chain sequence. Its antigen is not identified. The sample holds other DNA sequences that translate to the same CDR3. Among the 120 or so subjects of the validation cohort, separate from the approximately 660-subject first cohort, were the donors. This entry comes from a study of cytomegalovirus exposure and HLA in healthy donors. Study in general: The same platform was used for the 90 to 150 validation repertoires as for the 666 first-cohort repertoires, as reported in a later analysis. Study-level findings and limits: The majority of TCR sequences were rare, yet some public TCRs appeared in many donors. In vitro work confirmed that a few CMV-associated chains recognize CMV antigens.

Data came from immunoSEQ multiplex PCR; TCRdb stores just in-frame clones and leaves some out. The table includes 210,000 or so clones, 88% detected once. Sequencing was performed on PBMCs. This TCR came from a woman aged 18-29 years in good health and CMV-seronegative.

CDR3 nucleotides: TGTGCCAGCAGCCTACAGGGGCCCTACGAGCAGTACTTC. As protein: CASSLQGPYEQYF. V and J are TRBV27 and TRBJ2-7; 7 bases are a match to TRBD1. V was pared by 6 bases and J by 2 bases, with 4 bases of the junction left unmatched. The germline V gene encodes CDR1 MNHEY and CDR2 SMNVEV (reference sequence). This CDR3 region has 13 residues.